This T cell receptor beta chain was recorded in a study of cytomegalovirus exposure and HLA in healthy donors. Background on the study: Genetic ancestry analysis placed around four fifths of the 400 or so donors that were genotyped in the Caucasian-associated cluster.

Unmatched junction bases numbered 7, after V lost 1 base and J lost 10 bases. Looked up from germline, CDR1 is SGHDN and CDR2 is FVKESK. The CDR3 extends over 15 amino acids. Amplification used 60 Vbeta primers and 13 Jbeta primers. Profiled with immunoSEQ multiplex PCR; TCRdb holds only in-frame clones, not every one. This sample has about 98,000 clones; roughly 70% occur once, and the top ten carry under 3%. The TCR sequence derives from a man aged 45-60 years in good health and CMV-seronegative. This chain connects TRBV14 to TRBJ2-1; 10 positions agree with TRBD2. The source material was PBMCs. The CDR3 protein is CASSQGLAGKGEQFF. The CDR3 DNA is TGTGCCAGCAGCCAAGGACTAGCGGGTAAGGGGGAGCAGTTCTTC.